This TCR beta chain derives from a study of blood T cell repertoires in COVID-19. On the study more broadly: T cells, B-cell-depleted T cells, or PBMCs provided the cDNA or gDNA that served as material.

This CDR3 region has 14 residues. CDR1 and CDR2 from the germline V gene are LNHDA and SQIVND (reference sequence). The germline V and J ends were trimmed by 3 bases and 5 bases, with 11 bases remaining between them. In the authors' workflow: By means of reference gene primer amplification, nucleated cell counts were estimated. Using immunoSEQ multiplex PCR, the repertoire was profiled, and TCRdb retains in-frame clones only, with some absent. That table is the source of V, J and clone size, and D and trimming were worked out from the DNA. The table records a few hundred thousand clones, around 90% of them present only once.

This clonotype originated in a middle-aged woman with COVID-19, enrolled during active disease. V is TRBV19 and J is TRBJ2-1, with D perhaps matching TRBD1 (5 bases). Material for sequencing was peripheral blood. For the CDR3, the DNA is TGTGCCAGTAGTATCCGGACAAATAACAATGAGCAGTTCTTC. It encodes CASSIRTNNNEQFF. The entire variable domain, with the rest obtained from reference TRBV19 and TRBJ2-1, is as follows: DGGITQSPKYLFRKEGQNVTLSCEQNLNHDAMYWYRQDPGQGLRLIYYSQIVNDFQKGDIAEGYSVSREKKESFPLTVTSAQKNPTAFYLCASSIRTNNNEQFFGPGTRLTVL.